These 17 T cell receptor beta chains were sequenced from one sample in a study of Ad26.COV2.S vaccination and SARS-CoV-2 variants. Treatment reported: some 20 received Ad26.COV2.S at low or high dose, single or two shots; 5 received placebo; per-sample allocation not given. It was on day 63 after the first vaccine or placebo injection that samples were taken. The data were produced by immunoSEQ multiplex PCR, yet TCRdb's version contains in-frame clones alone and is incomplete. The data contain about 410,000 clones, about 90% of them singletons. The sample consisted of peripheral blood, taken in a trial of Ad26.COV2.S vaccine versus placebo. These receptors all stem from a person aged 18-65 years who received the Ad26.COV2.S COVID-19 vaccine or a placebo.

This chain links TRBV5-6 with TRBJ2-7; D gene unclear. This CDR3 region has 13 residues. Germline lookup yields CDR1 SGHDT and CDR2 YYEEEE. V dropped 2 bases and J dropped 2 bases, with 8 bases sitting between them. The CDR3 DNA is TGTGCCAGCAGCTTCTCACTTCCCTACGAGCAGTACTTC. Translated, it gives CASSFSLPYEQYF.

This clone was observed a single time. The chain links TRBV3-1 (or the pseudogene TRBV3-2) to TRBJ2-7; the D gene is possibly TRBD1 (5 bases). The CDR3 contains 15 residues. Per germline, CDR1 LGHDT and CDR2 YNNKEL (reference sequence). Trimming took off 0 bases at V and 2 bases at J, with 11 bases between the two ends. CDR3: CASSQDTRAAYEQYF. CDR3 DNA: TGTGCCAGCAGCCAAGATACCAGGGCGGCCTACGAGCAGTACTTC.

This chain connects TRBV11-2 to TRBJ2-1, with D unclear. Germline lookup yields CDR1 SGHAT and CDR2 FQNNGV. The CDR3 contains 12 residues. The ends were cut back, 6 bases at V and 3 bases at J, with 6 bases in the middle. The CDR3: CASSPSYNEQFF. The CDR3 DNA reads TGTGCCAGCAGTCCAAGCTACAATGAGCAGTTCTTC. Filled out from reference TRBV11-2 and TRBJ2-1, the complete variable domain reads EAGVAQSPRYKIIEKRQSVAFWCNPISGHATLYWYQQILGQGPKLLIQFQNNGVVDDSQLPKDRFSAERLKGVDSTLKIQPAKLEDSAVYLCASSPSYNEQFFGPGTRLTVL.

The rearrangement joins TRBV7-6 to TRBJ2-2; a possible D gene is TRBD1 (6 bases). The CDR3 contains 17 residues. V lost 0 bases, J lost 0 bases, and 11 bases lay in between. Germline V lookup: CDR1 SGHVS, CDR2 FNYEAQ. This CDR3 is CASSLALDRTNTGELFF. CDR3 nucleotide sequence: TGTGCCAGCAGCTTAGCCCTCGACAGGACGAACACCGGGGAGCTGTTTTTT. Variable domain in full (rest from reference TRBV7-6 and TRBJ2-2): GAGVSQSPRYKVTKRGQDVALRCDPISGHVSLYWYRQALGQGPEFLTYFNYEAQQDKSGLPNDRFSAERPEGSISTLTIQRTEQRDSAMYRCASSLALDRTNTGELFFGEGSRLTVL.

The chain is built from TRBV25-1 and TRBJ2-7; D gene unclear. Germline loops: CDR1 MGHDK, CDR2 SYGVNS. V lost 6 bases to trimming and J lost 4 bases, with 10 bases between them. CDR3 size: 12 residues. CDR3: CASSDVAYEQYF. CDR3 nucleotide sequence: TGTGCCAGCAGCGACGTCGCATACGAGCAGTACTTC.

The gene calls are TRBV3-1 (or the pseudogene TRBV3-2) and TRBJ1-6; D may be TRBD1 (6 bases). The V gene lost 4 bases and the J gene lost 0 bases, with 13 bases spanning the gap. This CDR3 spans 17 amino acids. CDR1 is LGHDT, CDR2 YNNKEL, per germline (reference sequence). CDR3 region: CASSPWGASSYNSPLHF. CDR3 bases: TGTGCCAGCAGCCCTTGGGGGGCCAGCTCCTATAATTCACCCCTCCACTTT.

The CDR3 region is CAISERGWGEKLFF. The CDR3 nucleotides are TGTGCCATCAGTGAAAGGGGTTGGGGTGAAAAACTGTTTTTT. The genes are TRBV10-3 and TRBJ1-4; D is possibly TRBD1 (5 bases). V was pared by 3 bases and J by 7 bases, with 12 bases between. Germline-derived CDR1 and CDR2 are ENHRY and SYGVKD. The CDR3 is made up of 14 amino acids.

This chain connects TRBV28 to TRBJ2-5; 12 nucleotides match TRBD1. The CDR3 extends over 14 amino acids. V trimming: 8 bases; J trimming: 4 bases; junction bases outside the gene matches: 5. From germline, CDR1 is MDHEN and CDR2 SYDVKM. CDR3 amino acids: CASRDRGQGETQYF. CDR3 sequence (DNA): TGTGCCAGCCGGGACAGGGGGCAAGGAGAGACCCAGTACTTC.

The chain employs TRBV27 and TRBJ1-1, with a tentative D call TRBD1 (5 bases). Trimming left V 6 bases short and J 1 base short, with 12 bases between. The germline gives CDR1 MNHEY, CDR2 SMNVEV (reference sequence). This CDR3 spans 14 amino acids. As DNA, the CDR3 is TGTGCCAGCAGCTTCCCGGGGCCGAACACTGAAGCTTTCTTT. Translated, it gives CASSFPGPNTEAFF.

CDR3 residues: CASSLSGDAKNIQYF. CDR3 in DNA: TGTGCCAGCAGCTTGAGCGGTGACGCCAAAAACATTCAGTACTTC. The V call is TRBV7-9, the J call TRBJ2-4; D possibly corresponds to TRBD2 (5 bases). Trimming left V 3 bases short and J 1 base short, with 10 bases between. Germline V gene data show CDR1 as SEHNR and CDR2 as FQNEAQ (reference sequence). This CDR3 comprises 15 residues. Complete variable domain (other parts from reference TRBV7-9 and TRBJ2-4): DTGVSQNPRHKITKRGQNVTFRCDPISEHNRLYWYRQTLGQGPEFLTYFQNEAQLEKSRLLSDRFSAERPKGSFSTLEIQRTEQGDSAMYLCASSLSGDAKNIQYFGAGTRLSVL.

This chain joins TRBV7-9 and TRBJ2-7, with 9 bases identical to TRBD1. The CDR3 length is 15 residues. V gave up 5 bases and J gave up 3 bases; unmatched junction bases: 8. The germline gives CDR1 SEHNR, CDR2 FQNEAQ (reference sequence). The CDR3 here is CASSLLPTGGYEQYF. For the CDR3, the DNA is TGTGCCAGCAGCCTTCTACCGACAGGGGGCTACGAGCAGTACTTC. Supplemented by reference TRBV7-9 and TRBJ2-7, the full variable domain reads DTGVSQNPRHKITKRGQNVTFRCDPISEHNRLYWYRQTLGQGPEFLTYFQNEAQLEKSRLLSDRFSAERPKGSFSTLEIQRTEQGDSAMYLCASSLLPTGGYEQYFGPGTRLTVT.

This clone was seen only once. This rearrangement joins TRBV4-1 to TRBJ2-7, with 10 bases aligning to TRBD2. J gave up 4 bases and V 1 base, and 4 bases lay outside the gene matches. This CDR3 has 15 amino acids. CDR1 and CDR2 from the germline V gene are MGHRA and YSYEKL. CDR3 DNA sequence: TGCGCCAGCAGCCAAGTAGATAGCGGGGGGTACGAGCAGTACTTC. Translating gives CASSQVDSGGYEQYF.

This rearrangement joins TRBV19 to TRBJ2-2, with 8 bases lining up with TRBD2. The germline V gene encodes CDR1 LNHDA and CDR2 SQIVND (reference sequence). Unmatched junction bases numbered 6, after V lost 4 bases and J lost 5 bases. This CDR3 region has 15 residues. CDR3 sequence reads: CASSSPGGETGELFF. The CDR3 DNA reads TGTGCCAGTAGTAGCCCCGGGGGGGAAACCGGGGAGCTGTTTTTT. Combining the CDR3 with reference TRBV19 and TRBJ2-2 gives the whole variable domain DGGITQSPKYLFRKEGQNVTLSCEQNLNHDAMYWYRQDPGQGLRLIYYSQIVNDFQKGDIAEGYSVSREKKESFPLTVTSAQKNPTAFYLCASSSPGGETGELFFGEGSRLTVL.

The chain employs TRBV27 and TRBJ2-1; TRBD1 aligns across 9 bases. The CDR3 covers 18 residues. The germline CDR1 and CDR2 sequences are MNHEY and SMNVEV (reference sequence). J lost 4 bases, V lost 6 bases, and 16 bases had no gene match. CDR3 loop: CASRLLVSGTGNYNEQFF. The CDR3 DNA is TGTGCCAGCAGGCTCCTCGTATCTGGGACAGGGAATTACAATGAGCAGTTCTTC.

This clone was observed a handful of times. The chain uses TRBV28 and TRBJ1-1; no definite D call. Per germline, CDR1 MDHEN and CDR2 SYDVKM. The germline V and J ends were trimmed by 6 bases and 4 bases, with 18 bases remaining between them. The CDR3 spans 15 residues. The CDR3 DNA sequence: TGTGCCAGCAGACCCCTTTGGGGAGGAGGCACTGAAGCTTTCTTT. Amino acid sequence: CASRPLWGGGTEAFF. Variable domain in full (rest from reference TRBV28 and TRBJ1-1): DVKVTQSSRYLVKRTGEKVFLECVQDMDHENMFWYRQDPGLGLRLIYFSYDVKMKEKGDIPEGYSVSREKKERFSLILESASTNQTSMYLCASRPLWGGGTEAFFGQGTRLTVV.

V is TRBV7-2 and J is TRBJ2-3, with D unclear. V dropped 9 bases and J dropped 4 bases, with 20 bases sitting between them. The CDR3 contains 15 residues. The germline V gene encodes CDR1 SGHTA and CDR2 FQGNSA. CDR3 sequence (DNA): TGTGCCAGTACCGATTATGCCGCCGTGTCAGATACGCAGTATTTT. It specifies CASTDYAAVSDTQYF.

The CDR3 loop is CASFAGGYQETQYF. In DNA form, the CDR3 reads TGTGCCAGCTTCGCGGGGGGGTACCAAGAGACCCAGTACTTC. The rearrangement joins TRBV18 to TRBJ2-5; TRBD2 matches 9 bases. Germline V gene data show CDR1 as KGHSH and CDR2 as LQKENI. The CDR3 has 14 residues. V lost 7 bases, J lost 0 bases, and 3 bases stayed unmatched.